This TCR beta chain was identified in a study of T cells in localized non-small cell lung cancer. Whole-study findings and limits: Blood T cell density predicted longer survival; adjacent-lung clonality, shorter. A median about 50 of the top 100 tumor clones appeared in adjacent lung. Uninvolved nearby lung showed the greatest T cell clonality, exceeding that found in tumor.

Profiled with immunoSEQ multiplex PCR; TCRdb holds only in-frame clones, not every one. The table includes 50,000 to 60,000 clones, around three quarters detected once. As regards this clone: Its specificity is not known.

V was pared by 3 bases and J by 3 bases, with 12 bases between. This CDR3 spans 15 amino acids. Germline CDR1 reads MNHNS; CDR2 reads SASEGT. The sequence derives from a woman aged 35-75 years with stage II lung adenocarcinoma. The V gene is TRBV6-1, the J gene TRBJ1-3; D gene ambiguous. The sequencing used PBMCs, collected before any cancer treatment. Here the CDR3 DNA reads TGTGCCAGCAGTGACATGTGGGCAGTTGGAAACACCATATATTTT. This sequence encodes CASSDMWAVGNTIYF.